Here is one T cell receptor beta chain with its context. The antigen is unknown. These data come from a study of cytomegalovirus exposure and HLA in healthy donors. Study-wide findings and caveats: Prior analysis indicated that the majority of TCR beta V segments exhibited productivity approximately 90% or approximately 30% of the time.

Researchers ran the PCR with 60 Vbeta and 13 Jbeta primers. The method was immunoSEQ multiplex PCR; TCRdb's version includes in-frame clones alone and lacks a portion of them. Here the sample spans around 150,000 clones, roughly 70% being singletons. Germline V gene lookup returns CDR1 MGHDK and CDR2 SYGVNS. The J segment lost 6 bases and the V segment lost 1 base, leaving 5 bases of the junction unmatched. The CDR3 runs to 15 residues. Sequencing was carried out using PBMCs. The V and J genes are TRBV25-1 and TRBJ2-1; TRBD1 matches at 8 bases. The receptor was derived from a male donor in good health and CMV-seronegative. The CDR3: CASSELGDRGNEQFF. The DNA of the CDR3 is TGTGCCAGCAGTGAATTAGGAGACAGGGGCAATGAGCAGTTCTTC.